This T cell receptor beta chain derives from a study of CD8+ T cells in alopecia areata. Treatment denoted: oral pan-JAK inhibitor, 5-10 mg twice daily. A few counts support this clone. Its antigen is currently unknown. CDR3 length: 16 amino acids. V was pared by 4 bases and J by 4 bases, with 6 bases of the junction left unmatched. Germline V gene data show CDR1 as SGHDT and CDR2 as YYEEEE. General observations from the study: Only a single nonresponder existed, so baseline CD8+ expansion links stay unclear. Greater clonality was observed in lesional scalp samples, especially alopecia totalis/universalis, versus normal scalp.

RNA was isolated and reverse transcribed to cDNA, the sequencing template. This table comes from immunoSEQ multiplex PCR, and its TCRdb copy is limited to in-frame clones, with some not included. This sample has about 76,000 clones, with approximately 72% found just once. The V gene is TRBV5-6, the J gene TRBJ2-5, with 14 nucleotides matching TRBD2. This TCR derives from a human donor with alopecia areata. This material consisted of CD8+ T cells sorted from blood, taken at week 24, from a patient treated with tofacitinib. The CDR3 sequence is CASSPPGLAGVETQYF. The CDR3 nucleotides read TGTGCCAGCAGCCCGCCGGGACTAGCGGGAGTAGAGACCCAGTACTTC. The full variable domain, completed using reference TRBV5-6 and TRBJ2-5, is DAGVTQSPTHLIKTRGQQVTLRCSPKSGHDTVSWYQQALGQGPQFIFQYYEEEERQRGNFPDRFSGHQFPNYSSELNVNALLLGDSALYLCASSPPGLAGVETQYFGPGTRLLVL.